This is a list of T cell receptor beta chains from one sample in a study of blood T cell repertoires in COVID-19. Measured with immunoSEQ multiplex PCR; TCRdb has only the in-frame clones, and not every one. Of some 170,000 clones detected, about 80% appear once; the ten largest clones hold roughly 19%. Input material: peripheral blood. The receptor set was obtained from a woman at least 80 years old with acute or convalescent COVID-19. Both conserved end residues are part of each CDR3. Fields, in order: V gene, clone size, D gene, J gene, CDR3 DNA, CDR3 protein. The D gene is left open where the match is weak. Clone size, where shown, is once, few, many, or a class for clones that have expanded.

v_gene: TRBV4-1
abundance: many
d_gene: TRBD1
j_gene: TRBJ1-6
CDR3nt: TGCGCCAGCAGCCAGGCCCGGGGACAGGGGTATTCACCCCTCCACTTT
CDR3aa: CASSQARGQGYSPLHF

v_gene: TRBV5-1
abundance: .
d_gene: .
j_gene: TRBJ2-5
CDR3nt: TGCGCCAGCGCCCAAGGACCGCAGGGTATGGCCCAGTACTTC
CDR3aa: CASAQGPQGMAQYF

v_gene: TRBV5-1
abundance: .
d_gene: .
j_gene: TRBJ2-7
CDR3nt: TGCGCCAGCAGCGGAGGGGGACAGTTCTACGAGCAGTACTTC
CDR3aa: CASSGGGQFYEQYF

v_gene: TRBV7-9
abundance: .
d_gene: .
j_gene: TRBJ1-2
CDR3nt: TGTGCCAGCAGTCGAGACAGTCCCCGGGGCTACACCTTC
CDR3aa: CASSRDSPRGYTF

v_gene: TRBV4-1
abundance: .
d_gene: .
j_gene: TRBJ1-5
CDR3nt: TGCGCCAGCAGCACAGGCCCGATTTATCAGCCCCAGCATTTT
CDR3aa: CASSTGPIYQPQHF

v_gene: TRBV30
abundance: .
d_gene: .
j_gene: TRBJ1-1
CDR3nt: TGTGCCTGGAGTTACAGACGGAAGAACACTGAAGCTTTCTTT
CDR3aa: CAWSYRRKNTEAFF

v_gene: TRBV27
abundance: .
d_gene: .
j_gene: TRBJ1-2
CDR3nt: TGTGCCAGCAGTCCCCGTGGAGCTGTAAACTATGGCTACACCTTC
CDR3aa: CASSPRGAVNYGYTF

v_gene: TRBV10-3
abundance: .
d_gene: TRBD1
j_gene: TRBJ1-1
CDR3nt: TGTGCCATCAGTTATCGACAGGGGGGCACTGAAGCTTTCTTT
CDR3aa: CAISYRQGGTEAFF

v_gene: TRBV5-1
abundance: once
d_gene: .
j_gene: TRBJ2-7
CDR3nt: TGCGCCAGCAGCTCACACAGTGACTCCTACGAGCAGTACTTC
CDR3aa: CASSSHSDSYEQYF

v_gene: TRBV28
abundance: once
d_gene: .
j_gene: TRBJ2-7
CDR3nt: TGTGCCAGCAGTTGGCCTACGGGACTGCCGGTTCGGTACGAGCAGTACTTC
CDR3aa: CASSWPTGLPVRYEQYF

v_gene: TRBV28
abundance: .
d_gene: TRBD1
j_gene: TRBJ1-2
CDR3nt: TGTGCCAGCAGTTTCACAGGGGGCGCAGGTTATGGCTACACCTTC
CDR3aa: CASSFTGGAGYGYTF

v_gene: TRBV16
abundance: few
d_gene: .
j_gene: TRBJ1-5
CDR3nt: TGTGCCAGCAGCCCTCAGGCCAGGGATCAGCCCCAGCATTTT
CDR3aa: CASSPQARDQPQHF

v_gene: TRBV4-1
abundance: .
d_gene: .
j_gene: TRBJ1-1
CDR3nt: TGCGCCAGCAGCCAAGAGATCGGTTACACTGAAGCTTTCTTT
CDR3aa: CASSQEIGYTEAFF

v_gene: TRBV11-2
abundance: .
d_gene: .
j_gene: TRBJ2-5
CDR3nt: TGTGCCAGCAGCTTAGAATACTCATTTCAAGAGACCCAGTACTTC
CDR3aa: CASSLEYSFQETQYF

v_gene: TRBV11-3
abundance: .
d_gene: TRBD2
j_gene: TRBJ2-1
CDR3nt: TGTGCCAGCAGCTCCACCGTGAGCGGGAGCTCTGTATATGAGCAGTTCTTC
CDR3aa: CASSSTVSGSSVYEQFF

v_gene: TRBV27
abundance: .
d_gene: .
j_gene: TRBJ1-1
CDR3nt: TGTGCCAGCAGTTTATCGGGTCCGCGGGGCACTGAAGCTTTCTTT
CDR3aa: CASSLSGPRGTEAFF

v_gene: TRBV28
abundance: once
d_gene: TRBD1
j_gene: TRBJ2-3
CDR3nt: TGTGCCAGCAGTACCTCAACAGGGGCGCCCCCAGATACGCAGTATTTT
CDR3aa: CASSTSTGAPPDTQYF

v_gene: TRBV20-1
abundance: .
d_gene: TRBD2
j_gene: TRBJ2-3
CDR3nt: TGCAGTGCTAGTCAGGCTAGCGGGGCCACAGATACGCAGTATTTT
CDR3aa: CSASQASGATDTQYF

v_gene: TRBV7-2
abundance: .
d_gene: TRBD2
j_gene: TRBJ2-3
CDR3nt: TGTGCCAGCAGCTTACGGGGTAGCGGGACATCAGATACGCAGTATTTT
CDR3aa: CASSLRGSGTSDTQYF

v_gene: TRBV3-1/TRBV3-2
abundance: .
d_gene: .
j_gene: TRBJ1-2
CDR3nt: TGTGCCAGCAGCCACCAGCACCCAGGGAAAGGTGCCCTCGCTTATGGCTACACCTTC
CDR3aa: CASSHQHPGKGALAYGYTF

v_gene: TRBV6-1
abundance: .
d_gene: .
j_gene: TRBJ2-3
CDR3nt: TGTGCCAGCAGTGAGACAGGAAAAACAGATACGCAGTATTTT
CDR3aa: CASSETGKTDTQYF

v_gene: TRBV15
abundance: .
d_gene: TRBD2
j_gene: TRBJ2-7
CDR3nt: TGTGCCACCAGCAGACCTGGACTAGCGGAGACCTACGAGCAGTACTTC
CDR3aa: CATSRPGLAETYEQYF

v_gene: TRBV9
abundance: .
d_gene: TRBD2
j_gene: TRBJ2-3
CDR3nt: TGTGCCAGCAGCCCCCTAGCGGGGGGGAGCACAGATACGCAGTATTTT
CDR3aa: CASSPLAGGSTDTQYF